This T cell receptor (beta chain) comes out of a study of blood T cells in healthy people across ages. The length of the CDR3 is 15 residues. In germline, CDR1 is MNHNY, CDR2 SVGAGI (reference sequence). V lost 5 bases and J lost 4; bases outside the gene matches: 7. Primed by a sample-barcoded 5' primer and a J-beta primer mix, a second PCR proceeded for roughly 6 to 12 cycles. MiXCR, applied by TCRdb to the 5' RACE reads, yields one record per CDR3 protein. The repertoire includes around 800,000 distinct CDR3 sequences, roughly 53% of them detected once, and around 40% sits in the top ten. The TCR comes from a man of 80 years or more in good health. The sample taken for sequencing was blood. The rearrangement uses TRBV6-6 and TRBJ1-4, with 7 bases that match TRBD1. CDR3 coding DNA: TGTGCCAGCAGTATCAACAGGGGCGGTAATGAAAAACTGTTTTTT. This codes for CASSINRGGNEKLFF.